This T cell receptor (beta chain) was sequenced for a study of beta chain features in type 1 diabetes. The ends lost 7 bases at V and 5 bases at J; junction bases unmatched: 7. Germline CDR1 is LNHDA and CDR2 is SQIVND (reference sequence). The CDR3 extends over 14 amino acids. Expressed TCRB transcripts were sequenced because the isolated RNA had all been reverse transcribed beforehand. The study sequenced naive, central memory and regulatory T cell samples to an average of about 3.5 million reads. Repertoires were generated with immunoSEQ multiplex PCR, while TCRdb's copy carries only in-frame clones and drops some. Of about 360,000 clones in the sample, over 9.5% were seen once. Purities in excess of 98% were seen in all sorted populations. Study-level results: A potential PCR bias toward shorter templates would be equal in patient and control samples.

Of note for this clone: Its antigen is undetermined.

The sequence was collected from a man aged 18 to 35 in good health. The sequenced material came from naive CD4+ T cells from blood. The gene calls are TRBV19 and TRBJ1-5; TRBD1 agrees at 8 bases. CDR3 in DNA: TGTGCCAGTAAGGACAGGGTAGGGGATCAGCCCCAGCATTTT. It specifies CASKDRVGDQPQHF.